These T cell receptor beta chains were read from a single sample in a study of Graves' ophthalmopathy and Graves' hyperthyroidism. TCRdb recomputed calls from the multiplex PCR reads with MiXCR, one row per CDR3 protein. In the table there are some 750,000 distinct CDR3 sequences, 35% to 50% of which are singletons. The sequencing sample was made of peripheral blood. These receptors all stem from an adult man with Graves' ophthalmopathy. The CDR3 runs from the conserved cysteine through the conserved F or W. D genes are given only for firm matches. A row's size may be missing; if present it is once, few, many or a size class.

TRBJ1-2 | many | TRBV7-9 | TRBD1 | CASSVGTGGNYGYTF | TGTGCCAGCAGCGTTGGGACAGGGGGCAACTATGGCTACACCTTC
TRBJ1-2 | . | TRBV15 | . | CATSRGTPPNYGYTF | TGTGCCACCAGCAGAGGGACACCACCTAACTATGGCTACACCTTC
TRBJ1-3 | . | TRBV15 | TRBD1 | CATSSGTGAGNTIYF | TGTGCCACCAGCTCGGGGACAGGGGCAGGAAACACCATATATTTT
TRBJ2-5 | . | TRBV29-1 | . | CSVPAQETQYF | TGCAGCGTCCCAGCACAAGAGACCCAGTACTTC
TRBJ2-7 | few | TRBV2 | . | CASSPRHGPGGEQYF | TGTGCCAGCAGTCCCCGGCATGGCCCCGGGGGCGAGCAGTACTTC
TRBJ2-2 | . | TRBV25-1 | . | CALTITGELFF | TGTGCCCTCACGATCACCGGGGAGCTGTTTTTT
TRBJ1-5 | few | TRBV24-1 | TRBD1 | CASSETGTGGFGNQPQHF | TGTGCCAGCAGTGAAACCGGGACAGGGGGGTTTGGCAATCAGCCCCAGCATTTT
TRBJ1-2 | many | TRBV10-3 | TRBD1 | CAISFGGTGSGYTF | TGTGCCATCAGTTTCGGTGGGACAGGGTCTGGCTACACCTTC
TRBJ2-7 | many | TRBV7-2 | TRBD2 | CASSLAGSGGYEQYF | TGTGCCAGCAGCTTAGCTGGTAGCGGGGGCTACGAGCAGTACTTC
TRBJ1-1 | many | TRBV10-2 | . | CASRGTRNLRRNTEAFF | TGCGCCAGCAGGGGCACACGCAATTTGAGGCGGAACACTGAAGCTTTCTTT
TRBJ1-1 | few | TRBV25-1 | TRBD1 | CASSYIQGKGMNTEAFF | TGTGCCAGCAGTTACATACAGGGGAAGGGCATGAACACTGAAGCTTTCTTT
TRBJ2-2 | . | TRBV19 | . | CPSSIAAGVANTGELFF | TGTCCCAGTAGTATTGCGGCAGGGGTGGCGAACACCGGGGAGCTGTTTTTT
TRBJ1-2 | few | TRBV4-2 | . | CASSQDRWRGYTF | TGTGCCAGCAGCCAAGATCGTTGGAGGGGCTACACCTTC
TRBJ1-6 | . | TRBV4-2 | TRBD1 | CASSLGGQGAGSPLHF | TGTGCCAGCAGCTTGGGGGGACAGGGTGCAGGTTCACCCCTCCACTTT
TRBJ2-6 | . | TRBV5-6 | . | CASSLGRILWPGANVLTF | TGTGCCAGCAGCTTAGGACGGATCCTATGGCCTGGGGCCAACGTCCTGACTTTC
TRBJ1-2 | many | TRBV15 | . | CATSRDREAAYYGYTF | TGTGCCACCAGCAGAGATCGGGAGGCGGCGTACTATGGCTACACCTTC
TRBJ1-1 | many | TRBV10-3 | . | CAIGGQNTEAFF | TGTGCCATCGGGGGACAGAACACTGAAGCTTTCTTT
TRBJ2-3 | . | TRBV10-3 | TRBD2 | CAISSGLAVTDTQYF | TGTGCCATCAGCTCGGGACTAGCGGTCACAGATACGCAGTATTTT
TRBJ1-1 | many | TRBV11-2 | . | CASSLDRPSSAFF | TGTGCCAGCAGCTTAGATCGCCCTTCTAGTGCTTTCTTT
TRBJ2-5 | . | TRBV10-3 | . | CASSQVGGEQTQYF | TGTGCCAGCAGCCAAGTTGGAGGGGAGCAGACCCAGTACTTC
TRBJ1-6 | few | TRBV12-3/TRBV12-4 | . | CASSIQGGGNSPLHF | TGTGCCAGCAGTATACAGGGAGGTGGTAATTCACCCCTCCACTTT
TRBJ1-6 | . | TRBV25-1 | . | CASSEFQGNYNSPLHF | TGTGCCAGCAGTGAATTTCAGGGGAACTATAATTCACCCCTCCACTTT
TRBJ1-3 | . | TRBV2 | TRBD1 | CASRTGAEGNTIYF | TGTGCCAGCAGGACAGGGGCGGAGGGAAACACCATATATTTT
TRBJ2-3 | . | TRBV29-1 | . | CSAEDRKQGDTQYF | TGCAGCGCCGAAGACAGGAAGCAAGGAGATACGCAGTATTTT
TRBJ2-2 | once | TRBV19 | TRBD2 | CASSMSLAGPGELFF | TGTGCCAGTAGTATGTCGCTAGCGGGACCCGGGGAGCTGTTTTTT
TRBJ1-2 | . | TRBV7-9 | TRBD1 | CASSLGQGKNYGYTF | TGTGCCAGCAGCTTGGGACAGGGCAAGAACTATGGCTACACCTTC
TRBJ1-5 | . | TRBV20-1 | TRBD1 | CSARGVRGRQPQHF | TGCAGTGCTAGAGGTGTAAGGGGGCGGCAGCCCCAGCATTTT
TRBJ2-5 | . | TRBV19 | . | CASSIGLPPQETQYF | TGTGCCAGTAGTATAGGGCTCCCGCCCCAAGAGACCCAGTACTTC
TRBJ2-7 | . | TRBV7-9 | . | CASSSVPSYEQYF | TGTGCCAGCAGCTCCGTTCCTTCCTACGAGCAGTACTTC
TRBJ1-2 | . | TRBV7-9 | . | CASSLGLASSYGYTF | TGTGCCAGCAGCTTAGGGTTAGCCAGTTCGTATGGCTACACCTTC
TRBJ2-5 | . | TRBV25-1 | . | CASNRVVETQYF | TGTGCCAGCAACAGGGTAGTGGAGACCCAGTACTTC
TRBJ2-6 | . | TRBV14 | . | CASSQDLTGFGGANVLTF | TGTGCCAGCAGCCAAGATCTTACCGGGTTTGGTGGGGCCAACGTCCTGACTTTC
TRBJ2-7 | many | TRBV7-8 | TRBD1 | CASSFRTGSYEQYF | TGTGCCAGCAGCTTTCGGACAGGCTCCTACGAGCAGTACTTC
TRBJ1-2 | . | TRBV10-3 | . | CASSNDGEYGYTF | TGTGCCAGCAGCAACGACGGCGAATATGGCTACACCTTC
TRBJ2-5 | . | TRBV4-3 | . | CASSRRMRETQYF | TGCGCCAGCAGCCGAAGAATGAGGGAGACCCAGTACTTC
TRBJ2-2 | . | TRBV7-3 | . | CASSLKGSRAVAGELFF | TGTGCCAGCAGCTTAAAAGGGTCCAGGGCGGTTGCCGGGGAGCTGTTTTTT
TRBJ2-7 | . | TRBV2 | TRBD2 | CASSVRGGDTWKQYF | TGTGCCAGCAGTGTCCGGGGGGGGGATACGTGGAAGCAGTACTTC
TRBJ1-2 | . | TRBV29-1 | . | CSAGGGGYGYTF | TGCAGCGCCGGCGGGGGGGGCTATGGCTACACCTTC
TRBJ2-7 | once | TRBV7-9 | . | CASSLPQSDEQYF | TGTGCCAGCAGCTTACCACAGTCCGACGAGCAGTACTTC
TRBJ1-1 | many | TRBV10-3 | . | CAIRDDRMNTEAFF | TGTGCCATCAGAGATGACAGGATGAACACTGAAGCTTTCTTT
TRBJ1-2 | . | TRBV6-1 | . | CASTLEPTNYGYTF | TGTGCCAGCACCCTGGAGCCTACTAACTATGGCTACACCTTC
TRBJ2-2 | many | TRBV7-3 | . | CASSWTANTGELFF | TGTGCCAGCAGCTGGACAGCGAACACCGGGGAGCTGTTTTTT
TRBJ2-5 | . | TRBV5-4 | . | CASSRQASGRGETQYF | TGTGCCAGCAGCCGCCAGGCAAGCGGCCGGGGGGAGACCCAGTACTTC
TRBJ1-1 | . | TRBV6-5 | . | CASTPDGGVRQAFF | TGTGCCAGCACCCCTGACGGAGGGGTTAGGCAAGCTTTCTTT
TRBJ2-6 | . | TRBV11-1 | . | CASSSNRVLTF | TGTGCCAGCAGCAGCAACAGGGTCCTGACTTTC
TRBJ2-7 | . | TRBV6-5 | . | CASRLAGTEYYEQYF | TGTGCCAGCAGGCTGGCCGGGACGGAATACTACGAGCAGTACTTC
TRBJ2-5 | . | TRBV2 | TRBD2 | CASRTSGEYQETQYF | TGTGCCAGCCGGACTAGCGGGGAGTACCAAGAGACCCAGTACTTC
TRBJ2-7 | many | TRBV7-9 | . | CASSFRLDGYEQYF | TGTGCCAGCAGCTTCCGACTCGATGGTTACGAGCAGTACTTC
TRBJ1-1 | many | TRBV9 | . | CASSVERGPNTEAFF | TGTGCCAGCAGCGTAGAGAGGGGCCCGAACACTGAAGCTTTCTTT
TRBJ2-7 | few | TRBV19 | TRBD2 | CASSIGGRAWSYEQYF | TGTGCCAGTAGTATCGGCGGGAGGGCCTGGTCCTACGAGCAGTACTTC
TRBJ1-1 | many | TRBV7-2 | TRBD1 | CASSRTGGVGTEAFF | TGTGCCAGCAGCAGGACAGGGGGCGTGGGGACTGAAGCTTTCTTT
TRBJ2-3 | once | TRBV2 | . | CASRGPVTDTQYF | TGTGCCAGCAGGGGTCCCGTTACAGATACGCAGTATTTT
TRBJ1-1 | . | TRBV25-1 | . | CASSKVGVNTEAFF | TGTGCCAGCTCCAAGGTGGGGGTAAACACTGAAGCTTTCTTT
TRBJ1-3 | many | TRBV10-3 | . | CASLDSSGNTIYF | TGTGCCAGCCTGGACAGCTCTGGAAACACCATATATTTT
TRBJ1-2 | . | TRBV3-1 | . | CASSQDWGGYGYTF | TGTGCCAGCAGCCAAGATTGGGGTGGCTATGGCTACACCTTC
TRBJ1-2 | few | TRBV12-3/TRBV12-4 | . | CASSPQGLFNYGYTF | TGTGCCAGCAGTCCACAGGGTCTATTCAACTATGGCTACACCTTC
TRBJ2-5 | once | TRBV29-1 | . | CSVVDGGRQETQYF | TGCAGCGTTGTGGACGGGGGCCGTCAAGAGACCCAGTACTTC
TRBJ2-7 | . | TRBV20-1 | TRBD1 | CSATTGGWYEQYF | TGCAGTGCCACTACAGGGGGCTGGTACGAGCAGTACTTC
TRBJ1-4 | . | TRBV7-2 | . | CASSLGGGGNIANEKLFF | TGTGCCAGCAGCTTAGGCGGAGGGGGGAACATAGCTAATGAAAAACTGTTTTTT
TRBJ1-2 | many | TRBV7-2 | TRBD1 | CASSERTGGGYGYTF | TGTGCCAGCAGCGAACGGACAGGGGGCGGCTATGGCTACACCTTC